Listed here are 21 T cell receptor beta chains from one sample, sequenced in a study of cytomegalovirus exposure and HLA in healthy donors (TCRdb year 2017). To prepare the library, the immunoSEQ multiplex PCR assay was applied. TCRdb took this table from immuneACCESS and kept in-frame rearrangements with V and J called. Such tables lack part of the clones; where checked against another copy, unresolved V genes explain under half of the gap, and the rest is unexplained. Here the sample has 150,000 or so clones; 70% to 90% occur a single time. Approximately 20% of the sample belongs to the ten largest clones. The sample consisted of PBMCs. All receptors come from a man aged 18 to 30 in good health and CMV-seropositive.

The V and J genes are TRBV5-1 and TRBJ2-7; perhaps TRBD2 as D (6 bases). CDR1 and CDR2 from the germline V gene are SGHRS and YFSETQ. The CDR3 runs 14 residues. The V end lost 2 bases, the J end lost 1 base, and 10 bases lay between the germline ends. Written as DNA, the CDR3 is TGCGCCAGCAGCTTCGTCGGGGGATCCTACGAGCAGTACTTC. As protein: CASSFVGGSYEQYF.

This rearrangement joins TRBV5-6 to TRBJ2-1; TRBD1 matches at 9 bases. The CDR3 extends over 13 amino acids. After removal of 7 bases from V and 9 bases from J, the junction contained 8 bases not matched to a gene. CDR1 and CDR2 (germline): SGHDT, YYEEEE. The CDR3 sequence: CASDTGGEGEQFF. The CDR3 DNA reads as TGTGCCAGCGACACAGGGGGCGAGGGTGAGCAGTTCTTC.

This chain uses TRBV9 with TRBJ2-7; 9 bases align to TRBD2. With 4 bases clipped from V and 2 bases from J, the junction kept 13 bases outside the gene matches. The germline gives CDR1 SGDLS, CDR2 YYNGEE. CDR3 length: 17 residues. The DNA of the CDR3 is TGTGCCAGCAGCCCCCACAAATCTAGCGGGAATACCTACGAGCAGTACTTC. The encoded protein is CASSPHKSSGNTYEQYF.

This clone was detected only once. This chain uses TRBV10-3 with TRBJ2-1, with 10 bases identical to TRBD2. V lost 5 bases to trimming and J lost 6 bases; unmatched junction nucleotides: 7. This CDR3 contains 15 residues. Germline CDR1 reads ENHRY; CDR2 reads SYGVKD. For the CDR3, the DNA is TGTGCCATCAGTCCCTTAGCGGGGGGAGGCAATGAGCAGTTCTTC. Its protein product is CAISPLAGGGNEQFF.

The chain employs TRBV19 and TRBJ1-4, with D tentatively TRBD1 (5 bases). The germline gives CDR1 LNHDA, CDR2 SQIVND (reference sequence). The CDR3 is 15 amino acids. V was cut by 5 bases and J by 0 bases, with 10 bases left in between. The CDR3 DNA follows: TGTGCCAGTAGTCCGCGACAGTCAACTAATGAAAAACTGTTTTTT. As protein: CASSPRQSTNEKLFF.

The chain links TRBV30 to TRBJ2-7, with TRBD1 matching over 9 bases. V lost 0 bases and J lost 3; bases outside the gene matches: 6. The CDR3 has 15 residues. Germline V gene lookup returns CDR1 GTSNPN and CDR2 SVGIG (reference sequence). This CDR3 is CAWSVRGTGNYEQYF. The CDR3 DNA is TGTGCCTGGAGTGTACGGGGGACAGGGAACTACGAGCAGTACTTC.

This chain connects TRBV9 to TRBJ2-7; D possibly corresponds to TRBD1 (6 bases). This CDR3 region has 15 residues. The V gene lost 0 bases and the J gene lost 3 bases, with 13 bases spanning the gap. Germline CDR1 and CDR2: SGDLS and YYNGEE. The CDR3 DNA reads TGTGCCAGCAGCGTAGGTGCAGGGGCAGGCTACGAGCAGTACTTC. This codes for CASSVGAGAGYEQYF.

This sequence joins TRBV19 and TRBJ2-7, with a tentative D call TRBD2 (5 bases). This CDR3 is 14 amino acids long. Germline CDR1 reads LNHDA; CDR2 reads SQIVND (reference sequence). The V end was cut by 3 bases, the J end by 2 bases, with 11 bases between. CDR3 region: CASSMGSGTYEQYF. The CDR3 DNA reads TGTGCCAGTAGTATGGGGAGCGGAACCTACGAGCAGTACTTC.

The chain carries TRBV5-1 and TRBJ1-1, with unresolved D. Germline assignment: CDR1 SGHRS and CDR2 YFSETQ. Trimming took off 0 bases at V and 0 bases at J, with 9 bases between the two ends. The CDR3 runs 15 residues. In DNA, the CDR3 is TGCGCCAGCAGCTTGGTAGCGGGGTTGAACACTGAAGCTTTCTTT. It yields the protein CASSLVAGLNTEAFF.

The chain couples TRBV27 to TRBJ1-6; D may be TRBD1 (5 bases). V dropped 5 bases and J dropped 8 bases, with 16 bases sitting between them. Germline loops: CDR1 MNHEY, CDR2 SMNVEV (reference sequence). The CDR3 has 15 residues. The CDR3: CASSPLRGGHSPLHF. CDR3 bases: TGTGCCAGCAGTCCTCTCCGGGGGGGTCATTCACCCCTCCACTTT.

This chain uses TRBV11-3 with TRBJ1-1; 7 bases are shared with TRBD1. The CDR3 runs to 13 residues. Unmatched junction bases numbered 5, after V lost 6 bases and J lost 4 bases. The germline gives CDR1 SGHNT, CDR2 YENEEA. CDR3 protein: CASSLTGATEAFF. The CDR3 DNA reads TGTGCCAGCAGTCTCACAGGGGCCACTGAAGCTTTCTTT.

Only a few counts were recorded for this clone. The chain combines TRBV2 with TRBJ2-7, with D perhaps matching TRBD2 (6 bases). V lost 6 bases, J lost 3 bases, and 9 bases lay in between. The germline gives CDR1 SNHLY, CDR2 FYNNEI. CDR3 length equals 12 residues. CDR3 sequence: CASRVADYEQYF. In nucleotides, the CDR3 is TGTGCCAGCAGGGTAGCGGACTACGAGCAGTACTTC.

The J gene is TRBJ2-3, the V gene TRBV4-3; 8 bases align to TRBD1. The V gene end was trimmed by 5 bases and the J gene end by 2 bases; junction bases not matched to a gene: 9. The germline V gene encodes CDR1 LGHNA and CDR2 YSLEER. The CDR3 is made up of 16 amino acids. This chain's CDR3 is CASSNYRDRITDTQYF. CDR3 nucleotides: TGCGCCAGCAGCAACTATCGGGACAGGATCACAGATACGCAGTATTTT.

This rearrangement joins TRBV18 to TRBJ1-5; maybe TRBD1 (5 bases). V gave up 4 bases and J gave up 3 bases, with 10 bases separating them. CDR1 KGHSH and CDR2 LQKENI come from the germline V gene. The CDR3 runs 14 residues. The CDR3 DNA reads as TGTGCCAGCTCACAAGGGGCGGTCAATCAGCCCCAGCATTTT. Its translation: CASSQGAVNQPQHF. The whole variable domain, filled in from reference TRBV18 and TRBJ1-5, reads NAGVMQNPRHLVRRRGQEARLRCSPMKGHSHVYWYRQLPEEGLKFMVYLQKENIIDESGMPKERFSAEFPKEGPSILRIQQVVRGDSAAYFCASSQGAVNQPQHFGDGTRLSIL.

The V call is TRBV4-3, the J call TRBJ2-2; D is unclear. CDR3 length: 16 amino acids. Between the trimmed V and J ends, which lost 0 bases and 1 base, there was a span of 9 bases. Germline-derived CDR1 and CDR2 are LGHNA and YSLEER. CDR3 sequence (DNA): TGCGCCAGCAGCCAAGATTGGGCCTTGAACACCGGGGAGCTGTTTTTT. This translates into CASSQDWALNTGELFF.

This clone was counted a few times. The CDR3 nucleotides are TGTGCCAGCTCCGACGGCACATGGGCTCCCCAGCATTTT. Translating it yields CASSDGTWAPQHF. The V call is TRBV27, the J call TRBJ1-5; D remains unclear. V was pared by 8 bases and J by 10 bases, with 18 bases between. This CDR3 is built from 13 residues. CDR1 MNHEY and CDR2 SMNVEV come from the germline V gene (reference sequence).

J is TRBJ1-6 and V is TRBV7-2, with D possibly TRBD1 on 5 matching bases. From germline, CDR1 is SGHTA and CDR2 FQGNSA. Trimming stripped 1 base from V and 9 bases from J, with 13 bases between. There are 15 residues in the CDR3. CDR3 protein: CASSLGRGTTSPLHF. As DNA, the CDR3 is TGTGCCAGCAGCTTAGGGAGGGGCACAACTTCACCCCTCCACTTT.

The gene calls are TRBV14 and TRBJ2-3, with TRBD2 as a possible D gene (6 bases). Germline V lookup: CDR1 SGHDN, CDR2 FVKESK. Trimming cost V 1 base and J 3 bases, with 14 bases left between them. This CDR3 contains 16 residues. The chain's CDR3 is CASSQGRRVVTDTQYF. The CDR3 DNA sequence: TGTGCCAGCAGCCAAGGAAGGAGGGTGGTAACAGATACGCAGTATTTT.

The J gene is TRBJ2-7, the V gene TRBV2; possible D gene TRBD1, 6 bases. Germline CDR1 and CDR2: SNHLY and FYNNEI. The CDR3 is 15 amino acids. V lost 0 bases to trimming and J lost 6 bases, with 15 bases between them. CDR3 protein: CASSEAYRVAVEQYF. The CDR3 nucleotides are TGTGCCAGCAGTGAAGCCTACAGGGTGGCCGTCGAGCAGTACTTC.

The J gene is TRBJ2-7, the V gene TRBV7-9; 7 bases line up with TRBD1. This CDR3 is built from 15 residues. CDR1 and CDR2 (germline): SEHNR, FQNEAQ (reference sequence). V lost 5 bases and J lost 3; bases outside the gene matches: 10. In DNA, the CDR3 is TGTGCCAGCAGCCAGTCCGGGACAGTAGGCTACGAGCAGTACTTC. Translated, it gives CASSQSGTVGYEQYF.

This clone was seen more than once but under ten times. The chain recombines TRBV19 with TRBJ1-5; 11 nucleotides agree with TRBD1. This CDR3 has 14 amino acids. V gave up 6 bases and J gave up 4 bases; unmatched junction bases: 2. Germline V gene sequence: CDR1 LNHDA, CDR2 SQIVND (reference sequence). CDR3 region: CASSGQGANQPQHF. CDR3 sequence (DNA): TGTGCCAGTAGCGGACAGGGGGCGAATCAGCCCCAGCATTTT.